Listed below are T cell receptor beta chains from one sample, sequenced in a study of control samples from healthy donors and cancer patients. Some clones are missing from TCRdb's copy, which holds only in-frame ones; the method was immunoSEQ multiplex PCR. The data show 90,000 to 100,000 clones, about 80% seen once. Material: blood. The receptors come from a young woman in good health. Each CDR3 is given with its conserved first and last residue. Each record gives: D gene, J gene, V gene, CDR3 protein. A D gene is named only where the DNA matches it firmly.

D gene: .; J gene: TRBJ1-2; V gene: TRBV9; CDR3 protein: CASSVEGRYGYTF
D gene: .; J gene: TRBJ1-1; V gene: TRBV19; CDR3 protein: CASSIGTREGSDTEAFF
D gene: TRBD1; J gene: TRBJ1-2; V gene: TRBV11-2; CDR3 protein: CASSQGQGAYGYTF
D gene: .; J gene: TRBJ1-1; V gene: TRBV6-5; CDR3 protein: CASSWSTGVNTEAFF
D gene: .; J gene: TRBJ1-2; V gene: TRBV10-3; CDR3 protein: CAISEEGLGYTF
D gene: TRBD1; J gene: TRBJ1-1; V gene: TRBV27; CDR3 protein: CASSPQGAGTEAFF
D gene: .; J gene: TRBJ1-1; V gene: TRBV30; CDR3 protein: CAWSAGISEAFF
D gene: .; J gene: TRBJ2-3; V gene: TRBV9; CDR3 protein: CASSVEVVDTQYF
D gene: .; J gene: TRBJ1-1; V gene: TRBV30; CDR3 protein: CAWNRDQDTEAFF
D gene: TRBD1; J gene: TRBJ1-5; V gene: TRBV12-3/TRBV12-4; CDR3 protein: CASSSGGAEPQHF
D gene: TRBD1; J gene: TRBJ2-2; V gene: TRBV5-1; CDR3 protein: CASSAGGTGELFF
D gene: TRBD1; J gene: TRBJ2-2; V gene: TRBV5-4; CDR3 protein: CASSQGLVGQGSTGELFF
D gene: TRBD2; J gene: TRBJ2-3; V gene: TRBV5-6; CDR3 protein: CASSRLADPARDTQYF
D gene: .; J gene: TRBJ2-2; V gene: TRBV5-6; CDR3 protein: CASISWGFVPGELFF
D gene: .; J gene: TRBJ1-6; V gene: TRBV6-1; CDR3 protein: CASSEGPGNSPLHF
D gene: TRBD2; J gene: TRBJ2-1; V gene: TRBV5-1; CDR3 protein: CASSRTSRYNEQFF
D gene: TRBD1; J gene: TRBJ1-2; V gene: TRBV9; CDR3 protein: CASSVGGGAGGYTF
D gene: .; J gene: TRBJ2-7; V gene: TRBV12-3/TRBV12-4; CDR3 protein: CASSEEYEQYF
D gene: .; J gene: TRBJ2-7; V gene: TRBV7-8; CDR3 protein: CASSAGTAYEQYF
D gene: .; J gene: TRBJ2-7; V gene: TRBV6-1; CDR3 protein: CASSDRSINYEQYF
D gene: TRBD2; J gene: TRBJ2-5; V gene: TRBV5-4; CDR3 protein: CASSLDMRLASHETQYF
D gene: .; J gene: TRBJ2-2; V gene: TRBV5-4; CDR3 protein: CASSLLMGNALAGELFF
D gene: TRBD1; J gene: TRBJ1-1; V gene: TRBV27; CDR3 protein: CASSFTLRQGWYTEAFF
D gene: TRBD1; J gene: TRBJ1-2; V gene: TRBV12-5; CDR3 protein: CASGLPRTGYEPNYGYTF
D gene: .; J gene: TRBJ2-5; V gene: TRBV6-2/TRBV6-3; CDR3 protein: CASSGDGRGETQYF
D gene: .; J gene: TRBJ2-2; V gene: TRBV19; CDR3 protein: CASGYGGGTNTGELFF
D gene: .; J gene: TRBJ2-5; V gene: TRBV19; CDR3 protein: CASSRGRVNGETQYF
D gene: TRBD2; J gene: TRBJ2-1; V gene: TRBV4-3; CDR3 protein: CASSHAPRGSSYNEQFF
D gene: .; J gene: TRBJ1-2; V gene: TRBV27; CDR3 protein: CAHPGGGGNGYTF
D gene: .; J gene: TRBJ2-4; V gene: TRBV24-1; CDR3 protein: CATSDSRTALAKNIQYF
D gene: TRBD1; J gene: TRBJ1-4; V gene: TRBV2; CDR3 protein: CASNRGTNEKLFF
D gene: .; J gene: TRBJ1-5; V gene: TRBV15; CDR3 protein: CATSREVIYQPQHF
D gene: TRBD2; J gene: TRBJ2-5; V gene: TRBV5-1; CDR3 protein: CASSSGLAGGTWETQYF
D gene: .; J gene: TRBJ1-2; V gene: TRBV2; CDR3 protein: CASSELTENYGYTF
D gene: .; J gene: TRBJ2-7; V gene: TRBV5-3; CDR3 protein: CARLPRVYYEQYF
D gene: .; J gene: TRBJ1-3; V gene: TRBV6-5; CDR3 protein: CASNAGTHSGNTIYF
D gene: .; J gene: TRBJ1-1; V gene: TRBV29-1; CDR3 protein: CSVEDGSGGAVAFF
D gene: .; J gene: TRBJ1-3; V gene: TRBV6-6; CDR3 protein: CASSSGPPGNTIYF
D gene: TRBD1; J gene: TRBJ1-4; V gene: TRBV18; CDR3 protein: CASSPRTGAVANEKLFF
D gene: TRBD1; J gene: TRBJ1-1; V gene: TRBV18; CDR3 protein: CASSPLQGANTEAFF
D gene: TRBD1; J gene: TRBJ1-2; V gene: TRBV7-2; CDR3 protein: CASSDRENYGYTF
D gene: .; J gene: TRBJ2-3; V gene: TRBV9; CDR3 protein: CASSVGSGTDTQYF